The T cell receptor beta chain described here comes from a study of T cell responses to AZD1222 COVID-19 vaccine (dated by TCRdb to 2020 to 2023). Regarding the study in general: A total of 230 to 250 trial participants underwent TCR sequencing, of whom roughly 210 had received two doses of AZD1222 and about 25 had received two doses of the MenACWY control vaccine. Trial participants were enrolled by age into 18-55, 56-69 and 70-plus year subgroups, with roughly 160, 29 and 62 TCR-sequenced participants respectively.

The time point label for this specimen denotes: about 28 days (+/-7) after the second vaccine dose. The sample's treatment or condition label is to be understood as: meningococcal conjugate vaccine given as trial control. Samples from vaccinated people were obtained from the UK trials COV001 and COV002, which included a single-blind randomized controlled phase 2/3 trial of AZD1222 (ChAdOx1 nCoV-19) in healthy adults. Trial participant PBMC samples were collected at day 0 and day 28 after the second dose for TCRbeta chain sequencing. The CDR3 regions of human TCRbeta chains were analyzed by immunosequencing. Turning to the authors' computational methods: TCRs in the repertoires were compared against a reference library of SARS-CoV-2-specific TCRs that had been generated with the MIRA antigen-specificity platform. Breadth was defined as the fraction of unique TCRs that were SARS-CoV-2-associated. Depth was defined as the fraction of total T cells that were SARS-CoV-2-associated. Each spike-specific TCR was assigned to its reactive spike region and to a CD4 or CD8 class using the MIRA data. Log10-transformed breadth and depth values were compared by one-way ANOVA with Sidak's multiple comparisons tests. The table was pulled from immuneACCESS by TCRdb, which kept in-frame rearrangements only. Such tables lose some clones; where checked, under half of the loss comes from unresolved V genes, and the rest has no known cause. The V and J calls and clone size come from that table; D and trimming were worked out from the DNA. Counted in this sample were about 210,000 clones; around 94% of them appeared once. Together, the top ten hold over 1.5% of the sample.

Trimming costs V 6 bases and J 0 bases, and their ends lie 15 bases apart. The CDR3 covers 15 residues, taking in both the cysteine and the phenylalanine. Solely the CDR3 DNA is kept, with 45 bases framed from the first base. The germline V gene specifies MDHEN as CDR1 and SYDVKM as CDR2. On the study overall, not on this receptor specifically: Only 5 to 7 AZD1222 recipients were SARS-CoV-2 seropositive at baseline, limiting conclusions about previously exposed vaccinees. Participants were mostly white British, with more females than males. The authors suggested clonal diversity may have been underestimated. In the small 56-69-year group, the increase in depth fell short of significance, most likely because of low power. CD4 TCRs associated with the vaccine covered the entire spike protein, and the dominant responses were in regions 160-218 and 743-854. Because no day 14 peak-response samples were available, the repertoires could be characterized only after the peak T cell response. Nearly half of unique spike-specific TCRs reportedly recognized epitopes outside regions mutated in the B.1.351 and B.1.1.7 variants. After two AZD1222 doses, both the breadth and the depth of spike-specific TCRs were significantly higher than at day 0 and than in MenACWY recipients.

In this sample, this clone turned up once. What this receptor recognizes is not known. Base qualities are not provided; no much larger clone lies one nucleotide away. The sample contains more than one DNA sequence encoding this CDR3. The specimen comprised peripheral blood, sampled 28 days after the second dose of the MenACWY control vaccine. The clonotype comes from an adult who received the MenACWY meningococcal vaccine as a control. The V gene is TRBV28 and the J gene is TRBJ2-7; the D gene is possibly TRBD1 or TRBD2, each agreeing over 7 bases. The DNA sequence follows: TGTGCCAGCAGCCGAGGGGGCGGGAGCTCCTACGAGCAGTACTTC. Translated, this is CASSRGGGSSYEQYF.